The 5 T cell receptor beta chains given below trace back to one sample, sequenced in a study of shared clonotypes between healthy human individuals. Profiling relied on immunoSEQ multiplex PCR, and the TCRdb table lists in-frame clones only, not all of them. The sample includes more than 2 million clones, just under 95% of them seen just once. In the naive CD8 group, cells lacked CD45RO and were positively selected for CCR7, so terminally differentiated effector memory CD45RA+ cells were left out. Sequenced material: naive CD8+ T cells sorted from blood. The receptors shown here come from a man younger than 30 in good health.

J is TRBJ2-7 and V is TRBV5-1; possibly TRBD1 or TRBD2 for D (5 bases each). V lost 1 base and J 3 bases, leaving 11 bases between the germline ends. Germline V CDR1 and CDR2: SGHRS, YFSETQ. This CDR3 comprises 14 residues. The CDR3 DNA is TGCGCCAGCAGCTTGTCCGGGGCGGACTACGAGCAGTACTTC. Protein product: CASSLSGADYEQYF.

The chain's CDR3 is CASRHYGTTEAFF. In DNA form, the CDR3 reads TGCGCCAGCAGGCATTATGGAACCACTGAAGCTTTCTTT. V usage is TRBV4-3 and J usage is TRBJ1-1; D gene unclear. This CDR3 has 13 amino acids. Trimming took 6 bases from V and 4 from J, leaving 12 bases between them. Germline-derived CDR1 and CDR2 are LGHNA and YSLEER.

The J gene is TRBJ1-3, the V gene TRBV11-2, with a possible D match to TRBD1 (6 bases). This CDR3 is built from 15 residues. V lost 4 bases to trimming and J lost 1 base, with 11 bases between them. CDR1 and CDR2 from the germline V gene are SGHAT and FQNNGV. The CDR3 sequence is CASSWGPGSGNTIYF. The CDR3 DNA is TGTGCCAGCAGCTGGGGGCCAGGTTCTGGAAACACCATATATTTT.

J is TRBJ2-1 and V is TRBV28, with 7 bases identical to TRBD1. This CDR3 has 15 residues. CDR1 and CDR2 (germline): MDHEN, SYDVKM. The trim removed 3 bases at V and 8 bases at J, leaving 10 bases unmatched. DNA for the CDR3: TGTGCCAGCAGTTTGGGACAGTCCGAAGGGGATGAGCAGTTCTTC. It codes for CASSLGQSEGDEQFF.

Notes on this clone: The sample holds other DNA sequences that translate to the same CDR3. The rearrangement uses TRBV27 and TRBJ1-2; D gene uncertain. Trimming took off 5 bases at V and 3 bases at J, with 13 bases between the two ends. Germline loops: CDR1 MNHEY, CDR2 SMNVEV (reference sequence). The CDR3 runs 14 residues. The CDR3, as DNA: TGTGCCAGCAGTCCAAGGACGGGTTACTATGGCTACACCTTC. Amino acid sequence: CASSPRTGYYGYTF.